A selection of T cell receptor beta chains follows, all from one sample in a study of T-cell memory formation after mild COVID-19. TCRdb ran MiXCR on the 5' RACE reads and lists one entry per CDR3 protein. This sample has 400,000 or so distinct CDR3 sequences, with around 18% found just once. The sequenced sample consisted of PBMCs or a T cell subset sorted from them (not recorded which). The receptors were gathered from an adult woman who had mild COVID-19 (a few samples of this study predate the infection). Cell type and time point are not known. CDR3s include the opening cysteine and the closing phenylalanine or tryptophan. D genes are given only for firm matches. Not every row has a clone size; where given, it reads once, few, many or a size class.

v_call	clone_size	d_call	j_call	cdr3_aa	cdr3_nt
TRBV5-1	NA	TRBD1	TRBJ2-3	CASSWQGADTQYF	TGCGCCAGCAGCTGGCAGGGGGCTGATACGCAGTATTTT
TRBV12-3/TRBV12-4	NA	TRBD2	TRBJ2-1	CASSLGLAGGRGGVYNEQFF	TGTGCCAGCAGTTTAGGTCTAGCGGGAGGAAGGGGAGGGGTATACAATGAGCAGTTCTTC
TRBV4-1	NA	TRBD1	TRBJ1-2	CASSQDPDYRGTF	TGCGCCAGCAGCCAGGACCCGGATTACAGGGGGACCTTC
TRBV20-1	few	NA	TRBJ2-5	CSAPEGGGAAPQYF	TGCAGTGCTCCGGAGGGGGGGGGCGCAGCGCCCCAGTACTTC
TRBV7-9	NA	TRBD1	TRBJ1-4	CASSSDREEKLFF	TGTGCCAGCAGCTCAGACAGGGAAGAAAAACTGTTTTTT
TRBV29-1	once	TRBD2	TRBJ2-3	CSVEAGGTADTQYF	TGCAGCGTTGAGGCGGGAGGGACGGCAGATACGCAGTATTTT
TRBV7-9	NA	TRBD2	TRBJ2-7	CASSLIGLAGGHSYEQYF	TGTGCCAGCAGCCTAATTGGACTAGCGGGAGGGCACTCCTACGAGCAGTACTTC
TRBV7-9	NA	NA	TRBJ1-5	CASSFGVADQPQHF	TGTGCCAGCAGCTTCGGAGTGGCGGATCAGCCCCAGCATTTT
TRBV5-5	many	NA	TRBJ2-1	CASGLGGEGYNEQFF	TGTGCCAGCGGTTTGGGTGGAGAAGGCTACAATGAGCAGTTCTTC
TRBV12-3/TRBV12-4	NA	TRBD2	TRBJ2-3	CATSGLAGTDTQYF	TGTGCCACCTCGGGACTAGCGGGCACAGATACGCAGTATTTT
TRBV7-2	NA	TRBD2	TRBJ2-7	CASSPWTSGAHYEQYF	TGTGCCAGCAGCCCATGGACTAGCGGGGCCCACTACGAGCAGTACTTC
TRBV7-6	NA	NA	TRBJ2-3	CASSLTDTRFTDTQYF	TGTGCCAGCAGCTTGACTGACACCCGATTCACAGATACGCAGTATTTT
TRBV18	few	NA	TRBJ1-6	CASSPGADNSPLHF	TGTGCCAGCTCACCCGGGGCAGACAATTCACCCCTCCACTTT
TRBV5-1	few	NA	TRBJ2-3	CASRGTAPRGTDTQYF	TGCGCCAGCAGAGGCACAGCCCCAAGGGGCACAGATACGCAGTATTTT
TRBV29-1	NA	TRBD1	TRBJ1-2	CSVTTGTGNGYTF	TGCAGCGTTACAACCGGGACAGGGAACGGCTACACCTTC
TRBV20-1	NA	NA	TRBJ2-1	CSAPPAGAHNEQFF	TGCAGTGCCCCCCCCGCGGGGGCGCACAATGAGCAGTTCTTC
TRBV5-1	NA	NA	TRBJ2-7	CASSLEQVYEQYF	TGCGCCAGCAGCTTGGAACAGGTCTACGAGCAGTACTTC
TRBV2	few	NA	TRBJ2-7	CASSDPGAGDYEQYF	TGTGCCAGCAGTGACCCCGGAGCTGGGGACTACGAGCAGTACTTC
TRBV29-1	NA	NA	TRBJ2-3	CSVAQGTQDTQYF	TGCAGCGTTGCACAGGGAACACAAGATACGCAGTATTTT
TRBV20-1	many	TRBD1	TRBJ1-1	CSAVGTGVTEAFF	TGCAGTGCTGTCGGTACAGGGGTTACTGAAGCTTTCTTT
TRBV5-1	NA	NA	TRBJ1-1	CASSRDPGRKTWNTEAFF	TGCGCCAGCAGCCGGGATCCGGGACGGAAGACTTGGAACACTGAAGCTTTCTTT
TRBV6-2/TRBV6-3	NA	NA	TRBJ2-7	CASSRSTGTLPYEQYF	TGTGCCAGCAGTAGATCAACAGGGACTTTACCCTACGAGCAGTACTTC
TRBV12-3/TRBV12-4	NA	NA	TRBJ1-1	CASSLRWTEEAFF	TGTGCCAGCAGTTTAAGGTGGACAGAAGAAGCTTTCTTT
TRBV12-3/TRBV12-4	many	NA	TRBJ2-7	CASSPYRGSYEQYF	TGTGCCAGCAGTCCCTATCGGGGATCGTACGAGCAGTACTTC
TRBV5-1	few	NA	TRBJ2-5	CASSPQGRAHETQYF	TGCGCCAGCAGCCCGCAAGGACGGGCACACGAGACCCAGTACTTC
TRBV12-3/TRBV12-4	NA	NA	TRBJ1-2	CASSPSIAGYTF	TGTGCCAGCTCGCCCAGTATCGCTGGCTACACCTTC
TRBV5-1	NA	TRBD1	TRBJ1-1	CASSRDSQNTEAFF	TGCGCCAGCAGCCGGGACAGCCAAAACACTGAAGCTTTCTTT
TRBV11-2	few	NA	TRBJ1-1	CASRRGNREVGNTEAFF	TGTGCCAGCAGGAGGGGCAACAGGGAAGTGGGGAACACTGAAGCTTTCTTT
TRBV20-1	NA	NA	TRBJ2-7	CSARLHRAYEQYF	TGCAGTGCTAGACTCCACAGGGCCTACGAGCAGTACTTC
TRBV7-2	many	NA	TRBJ2-1	CASSVSLGFPYNEQFF	TGTGCCAGCAGTGTTAGCTTGGGGTTTCCCTACAATGAGCAGTTCTTC
TRBV20-1	many	TRBD2	TRBJ2-7	CSARTTSGIYEQYF	TGCAGTGCTAGAACCACTAGCGGAATCTACGAGCAGTACTTC
TRBV20-1	few	NA	TRBJ1-2	CSASGPNYGYTF	TGCAGTGCTAGCGGTCCAAACTATGGCTACACCTTC
TRBV29-1	many	TRBD2	TRBJ2-5	CSSWTSGEETQYF	TGCAGTTCTTGGACTAGCGGTGAAGAGACCCAGTACTTC
TRBV6-5	few	TRBD1	TRBJ2-1	CASRQGYAYNEQFF	TGTGCCAGCAGACAGGGGTATGCTTACAATGAGCAGTTCTTC
TRBV18	many	TRBD1	TRBJ2-7	CASSPTGPYEQYF	TGTGCCAGCAGCCCGACAGGGCCCTACGAGCAGTACTTC
TRBV7-2	NA	NA	TRBJ2-7	CASSYLGGGLSYEQYF	TGTGCCAGCAGCTACCTGGGTGGGGGGCTGAGCTACGAGCAGTACTTC
TRBV9	few	NA	TRBJ1-3	CASSEQGTGNTIYF	TGTGCCAGCAGCGAACAGGGAACTGGAAACACCATATATTTT
TRBV7-6	NA	NA	TRBJ1-1	CASTIGQQAFF	TGTGCCAGCACCATCGGACAGCAAGCTTTCTTT
TRBV7-2	NA	NA	TRBJ2-5	CASSLAAGTQYF	TGTGCCAGCAGCTTAGCGGCGGGGACCCAGTACTTC
TRBV21-1	NA	NA	TRBJ2-5	CASSYWPIGLAGGWQETQYF	TGTGCCAGCTCCTACTGGCCTATCGGACTAGCGGGGGGGTGGCAAGAGACCCAGTACTTC
TRBV12-3/TRBV12-4	NA	NA	TRBJ1-2	CASSLSEASGYTF	TGTGCCAGCAGTTTAAGTGAGGCGAGTGGCTACACCTTC
TRBV7-2	few	NA	TRBJ2-7	CASSLELGEQYF	TGTGCCAGCAGCTTAGAGTTGGGCGAGCAGTACTTC
TRBV7-9	NA	TRBD1	TRBJ2-1	CASSLDEGAAYNEQFF	TGTGCCAGCAGCTTAGATGAGGGGGCAGCTTACAATGAGCAGTTCTTC
TRBV5-1	NA	TRBD2	TRBJ2-5	CASSLLAYQETQYF	TGCGCCAGCAGCTTACTAGCGTACCAAGAGACCCAGTACTTC
TRBV12-3/TRBV12-4	NA	TRBD2	TRBJ2-1	CASSPSPRGGNEQFF	TGTGCCAGCAGTCCTAGTCCACGGGGGGGCAATGAGCAGTTCTTC
TRBV6-5	NA	NA	TRBJ1-4	CASSYDGTGGEKLFF	TGTGCCAGCAGTTACGACGGGACTGGGGGCGAAAAACTGTTTTTT
TRBV7-2	many	TRBD1	TRBJ1-1	CASSLVTTGGRVNTEAFF	TGTGCCAGCAGCTTAGTAACCACAGGGGGCAGGGTGAACACTGAAGCTTTCTTT
TRBV24-1	few	TRBD2	TRBJ2-1	CATRGGNNEQFF	TGTGCCACTCGGGGGGGGAACAATGAGCAGTTCTTC
TRBV5-1	NA	NA	TRBJ1-2	CATKEGYGGDYGYTF	TGCGCCACTAAGGAAGGCTACGGCGGGGACTATGGCTACACCTTC
TRBV20-1	NA	TRBD1	TRBJ1-5	CSASGDRGLDQPQHF	TGCAGTGCTAGCGGGGACAGGGGGCTGGATCAGCCCCAGCATTTT
TRBV7-2	few	NA	TRBJ2-1	CASSLASGAGNEQFF	TGTGCCAGCAGCTTAGCGTCGGGGGCTGGCAATGAGCAGTTCTTC